This T cell receptor beta chain was sequenced in a study of neoadjuvant nivolumab and ipilimumab in lung cancer. In the study overall: Patients got nivolumab 3 mg/kg on days 1, 15 and 29; combination added ipilimumab 1 mg/kg day 1. Whole-study results and caveats: TCR richness and clonality were higher in tumors than adjacent uninvolved lung. Pretherapy blood TCR richness correlated positively with resected tumor richness. Only two of four nivolumab-treated tumors gained richness and clonality by surgery.

Trimming left V 1 base short and J 7 bases short, with 12 bases between. Germline-derived CDR1 and CDR2 are SGDLS and YYNGEE. This CDR3 contains 14 residues. For this clone: The antigen is unknown.

Clones were read by immunoSEQ multiplex PCR, and TCRdb kept only the in-frame ones, dropping some. Among tens of thousands of clones listed, 65% to 85% were seen once. This receptor was obtained from an adult with non-small cell lung cancer. The material was peripheral blood, obtained before neoadjuvant nivolumab, alone or with ipilimumab. The chain links TRBV9 to TRBJ1-5, with D uncertain. The CDR3 sequence: CASSVSVGDQPQHF. CDR3 in DNA: TGTGCCAGCAGCGTAAGTGTGGGAGACCAGCCCCAGCATTTT.